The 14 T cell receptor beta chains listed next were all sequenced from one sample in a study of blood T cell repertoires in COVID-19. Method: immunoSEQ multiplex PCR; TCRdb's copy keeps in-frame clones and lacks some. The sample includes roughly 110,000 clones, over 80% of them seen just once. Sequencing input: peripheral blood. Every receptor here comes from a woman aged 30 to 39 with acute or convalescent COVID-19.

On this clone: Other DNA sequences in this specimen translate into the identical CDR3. The CDR3 region has the DNA TGTGCCAGCAGTTACGGCCAGTTTAATGAAAAACTGTTTTTT. Translation gives CASSYGQFNEKLFF. The chain links TRBV6-5 to TRBJ1-4; D not certain. Deletions cut 2 bases from V and 4 bases from J, with 8 bases between. The CDR3 extends over 14 amino acids. Germline V gene data show CDR1 as MNHEY and CDR2 as SVGAGI.

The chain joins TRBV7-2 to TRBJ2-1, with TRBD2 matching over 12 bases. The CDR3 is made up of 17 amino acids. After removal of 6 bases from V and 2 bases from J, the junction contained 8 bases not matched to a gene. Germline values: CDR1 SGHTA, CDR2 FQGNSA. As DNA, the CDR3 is TGTGCCAGCAGGCTAGCGGGGGGGTCCCCCACCTACAATGAGCAGTTCTTC. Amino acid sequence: CASRLAGGSPTYNEQFF.

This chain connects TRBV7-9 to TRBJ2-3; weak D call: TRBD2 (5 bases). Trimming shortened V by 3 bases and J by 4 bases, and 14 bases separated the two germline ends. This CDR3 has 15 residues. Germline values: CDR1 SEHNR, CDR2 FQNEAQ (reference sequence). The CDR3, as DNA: TGTGCCAGCAGCTTCACGTACGTCGGGGCAGATACGCAGTATTTT. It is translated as CASSFTYVGADTQYF.

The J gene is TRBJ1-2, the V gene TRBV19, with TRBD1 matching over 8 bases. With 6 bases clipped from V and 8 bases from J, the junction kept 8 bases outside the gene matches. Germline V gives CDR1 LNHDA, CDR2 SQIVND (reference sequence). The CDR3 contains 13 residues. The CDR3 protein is CASSERTGQGYTF. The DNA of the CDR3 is TGTGCCAGTAGCGAGAGGACAGGGCAAGGCTACACCTTC.

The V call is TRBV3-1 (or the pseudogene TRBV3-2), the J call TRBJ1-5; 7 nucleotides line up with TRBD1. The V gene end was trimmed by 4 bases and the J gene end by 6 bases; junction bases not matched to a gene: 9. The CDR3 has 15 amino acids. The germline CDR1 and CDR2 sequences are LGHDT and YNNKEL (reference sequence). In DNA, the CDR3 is TGTGCCAGCAGCCCCCGGACAGGAAGGGGTCAGCCCCAGCATTTT. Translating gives CASSPRTGRGQPQHF.

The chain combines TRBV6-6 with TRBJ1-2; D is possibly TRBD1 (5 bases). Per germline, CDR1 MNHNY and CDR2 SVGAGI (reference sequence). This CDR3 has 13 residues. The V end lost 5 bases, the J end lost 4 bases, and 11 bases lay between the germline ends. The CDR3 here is CASSTGPGYGYTF. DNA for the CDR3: TGTGCCAGCAGTACAGGTCCTGGCTATGGCTACACCTTC.

CDR3 loop: CASSFLGSSYNEQFF. The DNA of the CDR3 is TGTGCCAGCAGTTTCTTGGGCAGCTCCTACAATGAGCAGTTCTTC. The chain has TRBV28 and TRBJ2-1; D is uncertain. The CDR3 covers 15 residues. Germline V gene data show CDR1 as MDHEN and CDR2 as SYDVKM. Deletions cut 3 bases from V and 0 bases from J, with 9 bases between.

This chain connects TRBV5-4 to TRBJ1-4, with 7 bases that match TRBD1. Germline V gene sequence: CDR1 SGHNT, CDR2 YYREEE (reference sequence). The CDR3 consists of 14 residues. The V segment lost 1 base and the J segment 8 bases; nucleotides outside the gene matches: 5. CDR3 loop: CASSLWDSKEKLFF. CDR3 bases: TGTGCCAGCAGCTTGTGGGACAGCAAAGAAAAACTGTTTTTT.

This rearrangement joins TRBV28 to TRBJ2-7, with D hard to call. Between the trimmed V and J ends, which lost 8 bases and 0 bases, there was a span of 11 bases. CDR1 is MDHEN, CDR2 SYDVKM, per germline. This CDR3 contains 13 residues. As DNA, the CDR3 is TGTGCCAGCTGCCAGGCCCGCTCCTACGAGCAGTACTTC. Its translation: CASCQARSYEQYF.

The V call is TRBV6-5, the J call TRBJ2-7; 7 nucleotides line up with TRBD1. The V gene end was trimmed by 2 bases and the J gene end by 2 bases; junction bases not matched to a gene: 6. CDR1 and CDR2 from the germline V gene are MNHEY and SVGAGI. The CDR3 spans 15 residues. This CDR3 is CASSYGPDRAYEQYF. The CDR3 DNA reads TGTGCCAGCAGTTACGGCCCCGACAGGGCCTACGAGCAGTACTTC.

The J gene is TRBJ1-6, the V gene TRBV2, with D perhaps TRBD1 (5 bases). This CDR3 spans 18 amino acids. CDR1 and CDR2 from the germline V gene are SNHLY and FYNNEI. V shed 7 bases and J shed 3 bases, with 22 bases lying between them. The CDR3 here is CASKKSTPHGGYNSPLHF. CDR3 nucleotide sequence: TGTGCCAGCAAAAAGTCGACACCCCACGGGGGCTATAATTCACCCCTCCACTTT.

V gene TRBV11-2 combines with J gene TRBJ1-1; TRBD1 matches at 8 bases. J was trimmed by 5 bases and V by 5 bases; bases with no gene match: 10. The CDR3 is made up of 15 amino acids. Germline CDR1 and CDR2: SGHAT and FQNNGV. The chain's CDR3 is CASSNPRGRRTEAFF. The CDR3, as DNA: TGTGCCAGCAGCAATCCCAGGGGGCGGAGGACTGAAGCTTTCTTT.

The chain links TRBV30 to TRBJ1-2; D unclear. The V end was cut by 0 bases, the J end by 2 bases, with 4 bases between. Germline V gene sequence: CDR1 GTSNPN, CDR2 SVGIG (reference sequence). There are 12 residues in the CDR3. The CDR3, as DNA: TGTGCCTGGAGTGTATCAAACTATGGCTACACCTTC. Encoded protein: CAWSVSNYGYTF.

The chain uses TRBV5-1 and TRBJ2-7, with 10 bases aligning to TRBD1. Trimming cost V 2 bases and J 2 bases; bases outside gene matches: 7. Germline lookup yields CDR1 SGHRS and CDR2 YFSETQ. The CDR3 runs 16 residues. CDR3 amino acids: CASSLTWGTGAYEQYF. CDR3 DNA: TGCGCCAGCAGCTTAACCTGGGGGACAGGGGCCTACGAGCAGTACTTC. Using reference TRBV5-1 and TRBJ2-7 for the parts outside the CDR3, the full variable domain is KAGVTQTPRYLIKTRGQQVTLSCSPISGHRSVSWYQQTPGQGLQFLFEYFSETQRNKGNFPGRFSGRQFSNSRSEMNVSTLELGDSALYLCASSLTWGTGAYEQYFGPGTRLTVT.